Below, 30 T cell receptor beta chains from the same sample are listed, as sequenced in a study of T cells in Graves' hyperthyroidism and ophthalmopathy. RNA transcripts served as the template for amplifying TCR beta CDR3 regions. A first-round RT-PCR of the TCR CDR3 used the HTBI primer set. TCRdb re-called the multiplex PCR reads with MiXCR, one entry per CDR3 protein. The sample shows hundreds of thousands of distinct CDR3 sequences, around 20% of them seen only once. The sample comprised blood. The receptors stem from a man between 40 and 49 years old with Graves' ophthalmopathy.

This rearrangement joins TRBV4-3 to TRBJ2-1; 7 nucleotides line up with TRBD1. This CDR3 region has 15 residues. V trimming: 3 bases; J trimming: 3 bases; junction bases outside the gene matches: 5. Germline assignment: CDR1 LGHNA and CDR2 YSLEER. DNA for the CDR3: TGCGCCAGCAGCCAGACGAGGACAGGCTACAATGAGCAGTTCTTC. Amino acids: CASSQTRTGYNEQFF.

This clonotype was seen a handful of times. The genes are TRBV12-3 or TRBV12-4 and TRBJ2-5; D uncertain. The V gene lost 3 bases and the J gene lost 7 bases, with 9 bases spanning the gap. This CDR3 has 12 amino acids. The CDR3 DNA reads as TGTGCCAGCAGTTTGATGGCCGCGACCCAGTACTTC. Translating it yields CASSLMAATQYF.

The chain joins TRBV3-1 to TRBJ2-7; 8 nucleotides align to TRBD2. This CDR3 region has 17 residues. V shed 1 base and J 3 bases; nucleotides not matched to a gene: 11. Per germline, CDR1 LGHDT and CDR2 YNNKEL (reference sequence). CDR3 nucleotides: TGTGCCAGCAGCCAAGGTCTGGGCGGGAGGACGAACTACGAGCAGTACTTC. It codes for CASSQGLGGRTNYEQYF.

This clonotype was seen ten or more times. The chain uses TRBV6-2 or TRBV6-3 and TRBJ1-2; 9 nucleotides agree with TRBD1. The V and J ends lost 5 bases and 7 bases, in that order; junction bases with no gene match: 8. From germline, CDR1 is MNHEY and CDR2 SVGEGT. The CDR3 covers 14 residues. As DNA, the CDR3 is TGTGCCAGCAGTCCACAGGGGGCTTTGGGTGGCTACACCTTC. As protein: CASSPQGALGGYTF.

This clonotype has at least ten counts. The rearrangement uses TRBV11-2 and TRBJ1-1; TRBD1 matches 10 bases. The CDR3 is made up of 16 amino acids. Germline loops: CDR1 SGHAT, CDR2 FQNNGV. The V segment lost 2 bases and the J segment 6 bases; nucleotides outside the gene matches: 9. In nucleotides, the CDR3 is TGTGCCAGCAGCTTACCTCGGACAGGGGGGCCCCCTGAAGCTTTCTTT. This codes for CASSLPRTGGPPEAFF.

Points on this clonotype: A much larger clone differs by one base, so this may be a read error. The CDR3 loop is CASSQGANLGNEQFF. As DNA, the CDR3 is TGTGCCAGCAGCCAAGGGGCCAACCTTGGAAATGAGCAGTTCTTC. The gene calls are TRBV7-3 and TRBJ2-1, with D tentatively TRBD1 (5 bases). This CDR3 spans 15 amino acids. Trimming removed 5 bases at V and 7 bases at J, with 18 bases between. The germline V gene has CDR1 SGHTA and CDR2 FQGTGA. Based on the CDR3 plus reference TRBV7-3 and TRBJ2-1, the full variable domain is GAGVSQTPSNKVTEKGKYVELRCDPISGHTALYWYRQSLGQGPEFLIYFQGTGAADDSGLPNDRFFAVRPEGSVSTLKIQRTERGDSAVYLCASSQGANLGNEQFFGPGTRLTVL.

This clonotype was observed a few times. The chain carries TRBV20-1 and TRBJ2-3; D ambiguous. This CDR3 contains 16 residues. The V gene lost 5 bases and the J gene lost 1 base, with 19 bases spanning the gap. CDR1 and CDR2 (germline): DFQATT, SNEGSKA (reference sequence). CDR3 protein: CSALNTPGPGTDTQYF. CDR3 nucleotides: TGCAGTGCTCTCAACACCCCCGGGCCGGGCACAGATACGCAGTATTTT.

This clonotype was seen ten or more times. The chain is built from TRBV20-1 and TRBJ2-7; TRBD1 is a possible D gene (6 bases). The CDR3 has 14 amino acids. Trimming took 5 bases from V and 5 from J, leaving 19 bases between them. CDR1 and CDR2 (germline): DFQATT, SNEGSKA (reference sequence). The CDR3 region has the DNA TGCAGTGCTCCCCGACAGGTGGCAAGCCACGAGCAGTACTTC. This encodes CSAPRQVASHEQYF.

This clonotype has a handful of counts. The V and J genes are TRBV7-6 and TRBJ1-5; possibly TRBD1 for D (6 bases). This CDR3 region has 15 residues. V lost 5 bases, J lost 5 bases, and 16 bases lay in between. CDR1 is SGHVS and CDR2 is FNYEAQ in the germline V gene. The DNA for the CDR3 is TGTGCCAGCAGCCCCTACCCGGGACAAGATCAGCCCCAGCATTTT. Protein product: CASSPYPGQDQPQHF. Filled out from reference TRBV7-6 and TRBJ1-5, the complete variable domain reads GAGVSQSPRYKVTKRGQDVALRCDPISGHVSLYWYRQALGQGPEFLTYFNYEAQQDKSGLPNDRFSAERPEGSISTLTIQRTEQRDSAMYRCASSPYPGQDQPQHFGDGTRLSIL.

There are many counts of this clonotype. The chain has TRBV20-1 and TRBJ1-1, with 8 bases identical to TRBD1. Germline V lookup: CDR1 DFQATT, CDR2 SNEGSKA (reference sequence). This CDR3 contains 14 residues. Trimming removed 5 bases from V and 0 bases from J; junction bases left unmatched: 5. The CDR3: CSAAGGNMNTEAFF. The CDR3 DNA reads TGCAGTGCTGCAGGGGGCAATATGAACACTGAAGCTTTCTTT.

This clonotype was observed a few times. The V gene is TRBV14, the J gene TRBJ1-3; TRBD1 agrees at 7 bases. The CDR3 extends over 17 amino acids. After removal of 2 bases from V and 0 bases from J, the junction contained 7 bases not matched to a gene. Germline V gene data show CDR1 as SGHDN and CDR2 as FVKESK. The CDR3 loop reads CASSQRQGFSSGNTIYF. The CDR3 DNA is TGTGCCAGCAGCCAACGACAGGGTTTTAGCTCTGGAAACACCATATATTTT.

This chain connects TRBV6-2 or TRBV6-3 to TRBJ1-2, with D perhaps TRBD1 (5 bases). Trimming stripped 4 bases from V and 5 bases from J, with 8 bases between. This CDR3 region has 12 residues. Germline V CDR1 and CDR2: MNHEY, SVGEGT. CDR3 in amino acids: CASSSRVYGYTF. CDR3 nucleotide sequence: TGTGCCAGCAGTTCCAGGGTTTATGGCTACACCTTC.

This clonotype was seen ten or more times. The CDR3 reads CAWSPLALPGELFF. The CDR3 bases are TGTGCCTGGAGTCCTCTAGCCCTCCCCGGGGAGCTGTTTTTT. The chain has TRBV30 and TRBJ2-2; tentatively, D is TRBD2 (5 bases). The CDR3 extends over 14 amino acids. Deletions cut 2 bases from V and 6 bases from J, with 13 bases between. CDR1 is GTSNPN and CDR2 is SVGIG in the germline V gene (reference sequence).

This clonotype was seen more than once but under ten times. The V gene is TRBV3-1, the J gene TRBJ1-5; D not resolved. The CDR3 spans 13 residues. V lost 2 bases to trimming and J lost 6 bases, with 8 bases between them. Per the germline V gene, CDR1 is LGHDT and CDR2 is YNNKEL (reference sequence). CDR3 sequence: CASSQKGSQPQHF. CDR3 nucleotide sequence: TGTGCCAGCAGCCAAAAGGGTAGTCAGCCCCAGCATTTT.

The J gene is TRBJ1-1, the V gene TRBV14, with a weak D call TRBD1 (6 bases). This CDR3 comprises 13 residues. V lost 7 bases and J 6 bases, leaving 15 bases between the germline ends. Germline assignment: CDR1 SGHDN and CDR2 FVKESK. The CDR3 sequence is CASTTLGGSEAFF. CDR3 nucleotides: TGTGCCAGCACCACCTTGGGGGGCTCTGAAGCTTTCTTT.

This clonotype was counted at least ten times. This chain joins TRBV7-8 and TRBJ1-2, with D unresolved. Germline V CDR1 and CDR2: SGHVS, FQNEAQ. The CDR3 consists of 14 residues. The ends were cut back, 3 bases at V and 0 bases at J, with 8 bases in the middle. CDR3: CASSLATSNYGYTF. For the CDR3, the DNA is TGTGCCAGCAGCTTGGCCACCTCTAACTATGGCTACACCTTC.

The V call is TRBV15, the J call TRBJ1-1, with D uncertain. The CDR3 has 13 residues. Germline assignment: CDR1 LNHNV and CDR2 YYDKDF (reference sequence). Trimming removed 1 base from V and 8 bases from J, with 11 bases in between. CDR3 protein: CATSRALREEAFF. For the CDR3, the DNA is TGTGCCACCAGCAGAGCTCTTAGGGAAGAAGCTTTCTTT. Supplemented by reference TRBV15 and TRBJ1-1, the full variable domain reads DAMVIQNPRYQVTQFGKPVTLSCSQTLNHNVMYWYQQKSSQAPKLLFHYYDKDFNNEADTPDNFQSRRPNTSFCFLDIRSPGLGDTAMYLCATSRALREEAFFGQGTRLTVV.

This sequence joins TRBV6-6 and TRBJ2-5; no clear D. CDR1 MNHNY and CDR2 SVGAGI come from the germline V gene (reference sequence). The germline V and J ends were trimmed by 0 bases and 1 base, with 6 bases remaining between them. The CDR3 consists of 14 residues. CDR3 amino acids: CASSYSRLQETQYF. As DNA, the CDR3 is TGTGCCAGCAGTTACTCGCGGCTCCAAGAGACCCAGTACTTC.

V usage is TRBV20-1 and J usage is TRBJ2-2, with D hard to call. This CDR3 is 15 amino acids long. CDR1 and CDR2 (germline): DFQATT, SNEGSKA (reference sequence). The ends were cut back, 6 bases at V and 0 bases at J, with 14 bases in the middle. CDR3 coding DNA: TGCAGTGCGCGTCTCGGGTCAGCGAACACCGGGGAGCTGTTTTTT. It codes for CSARLGSANTGELFF.

CDR3 sequence (DNA): TGTGCCAGCAGCTCACATAGAGTCGATACGCAGTATTTT. This translates into CASSSHRVDTQYF. J is TRBJ2-3 and V is TRBV6-2 or TRBV6-3, with no clear D. There are 13 residues in the CDR3. Germline assignment: CDR1 MNHEY and CDR2 SVGEGT. V lost 6 bases, J lost 6 bases, and 13 bases lay in between.

The chain couples TRBV20-1 to TRBJ2-4; D gene ambiguous. Germline V gives CDR1 DFQATT, CDR2 SNEGSKA (reference sequence). The CDR3 consists of 16 residues. The V end was cut by 6 bases, the J end by 0 bases, with 18 bases between. In DNA form, the CDR3 reads TGCAGTGCCGCTGCTCCGACATCGGTAGCCAAAAACATTCAGTACTTC. It is translated as CSAAAPTSVAKNIQYF.

The chain links TRBV15 to TRBJ2-3, with 10 bases fitting TRBD1. Germline V gives CDR1 LNHNV, CDR2 YYDKDF (reference sequence). The CDR3 sequence is 15 residues long. With 6 bases clipped from V and 2 bases from J, the junction kept 5 bases outside the gene matches. The CDR3 protein is CATSSGQGNTDTQYF. Here the CDR3 DNA reads TGTGCCACCAGTTCGGGACAGGGGAACACAGATACGCAGTATTTT.

The genes are TRBV28 and TRBJ2-5; 11 bases fit TRBD1. There are 16 residues in the CDR3. J was trimmed by 4 bases and V by 2 bases; bases with no gene match: 6. Germline V gene lookup returns CDR1 MDHEN and CDR2 SYDVKM. Here the CDR3 DNA reads TGTGCCAGCAGTTTAAGGACAGGGGGCCTCGGAGAGACCCAGTACTTC. It yields the protein CASSLRTGGLGETQYF.

In its sample, this clonotype was seen a few times. The gene calls are TRBV29-1 and TRBJ2-7; 14 bases map to TRBD2. The CDR3 is made up of 15 amino acids. V was pared by 4 bases and J by 1 base, with 3 bases of the junction left unmatched. Germline CDR1 SQVTM, CDR2 ANQGSEA. CDR3: CSVGTSGRRSYEQYF. Here the CDR3 DNA reads TGCAGCGTTGGGACTAGCGGGAGGAGATCCTACGAGCAGTACTTC.

This clonotype has a count of ten or more. The chain couples TRBV18 to TRBJ1-5; TRBD1 might be the D (5 bases). V lost 3 bases to trimming and J lost 5 bases, with 8 bases between them. Germline values: CDR1 KGHSH, CDR2 LQKENI. The CDR3 extends over 13 amino acids. The CDR3 is CASSPGGDQPQHF. DNA for the CDR3: TGTGCCAGCTCACCGGGGGGGGATCAGCCCCAGCATTTT.

This rearrangement joins TRBV19 to TRBJ2-7, with D tentatively TRBD1 (6 bases). V lost 3 bases and J 5 bases, leaving 17 bases between the germline ends. CDR3 length: 15 residues. The germline gives CDR1 LNHDA, CDR2 SQIVND (reference sequence). This CDR3 is CASSITAGEVDEQYF. The CDR3 DNA follows: TGTGCCAGTAGTATTACGGCAGGGGAAGTCGACGAGCAGTACTTC.

V usage is TRBV12-3 or TRBV12-4 and J usage is TRBJ2-1, with 13 bases identical to TRBD2. With V trimmed by 6 bases and J by 7 bases, 3 bases remained unmatched. The CDR3 is 14 amino acids. CDR3 coding DNA: TGTGCCAGCAGGGGACTAGCGGGATGGAATGAGCAGTTCTTC. It yields the protein CASRGLAGWNEQFF.

As concerns this clonotype: A read error may be the cause here, since a much bigger clone is one base away. The CDR3 sequence is CPSRSSESNEQFF. Here the CDR3 DNA reads TGTCCCAGCAGATCTAGCGAGTCTAATGAGCAGTTCTTC. V is TRBV28 and J is TRBJ2-1, with D perhaps TRBD2 (6 bases). CDR3 length equals 13 residues. Germline V gives CDR1 MDHEN, CDR2 SYDVKM.

This clonotype was counted between two and nine times. V usage is TRBV5-1 and J usage is TRBJ2-5; the D is unclear. This CDR3 contains 14 residues. Germline values: CDR1 SGHRS, CDR2 YFSETQ. With 3 bases removed from V and 5 bases from J, the gap between germline ends came to 14 bases. Written as DNA, the CDR3 is TGCGCCAGCAGCTCCGACTCAGAACGCGAGACCCAGTACTTC. It is translated as CASSSDSERETQYF.

With respect to this clonotype: A much larger clonotype is one base distant, so this may be a read error. V and J are TRBV29-1 and TRBJ2-3; 7 bases are shared with TRBD2. The V gene's germline CDR1 is SQVTM and CDR2 ANQGSEA. This CDR3 has 23 amino acids. The V gene end was trimmed by 3 bases and the J gene end by 0 bases; junction bases not matched to a gene: 30. The CDR3 nucleotides read TGCAGCGTTGACAGTTCCGGGACTGGCGGGAGCTGGTATGAGGAGGCTAGCACAGATACGCAGTATTTT. It is translated as CSVDSSGTGGSWYEEASTDTQYF.